One sample yielded the 27 T cell receptor beta chains listed below, sequenced in a study of blood T cells in healthy people across ages. A second about 6 to 12 cycle PCR used barcoded and J-beta primers. TCRdb redid the calling of the 5' RACE reads with MiXCR, one entry per CDR3 protein. The sample consists of 550,000 to 800,000 distinct CDR3 sequences, approximately 29% of them appearing once. Material: blood. The receptors derive from a woman at least 80 years old in good health.

This clonotype was recorded many times. The chain couples TRBV7-9 to TRBJ2-1; possible D gene TRBD1, 6 bases. CDR1 is SEHNR and CDR2 is FQNEAQ in the germline V gene (reference sequence). V lost 3 bases, J lost 6 bases, and 15 bases lay in between. The CDR3 is 15 amino acids. In nucleotides, the CDR3 is TGTGCCAGCAGCTTTAACAGGGTTTGGGCCAATGAGCAGTTCTTC. Translated, it gives CASSFNRVWANEQFF.

The chain couples TRBV15 to TRBJ2-1; TRBD2 is a possible D gene (5 bases). This CDR3 is built from 15 residues. CDR1 LNHNV and CDR2 YYDKDF come from the germline V gene (reference sequence). Trimming removed 1 base at V and 4 bases at J, with 11 bases between. DNA of the CDR3: TGTGCCACCAGCAGAGGGGAGCCGATTTACAATGAGCAGTTCTTC. It translates to CATSRGEPIYNEQFF. The variable domain in full, completed from reference TRBV15 and TRBJ2-1, reads DAMVIQNPRYQVTQFGKPVTLSCSQTLNHNVMYWYQQKSSQAPKLLFHYYDKDFNNEADTPDNFQSRRPNTSFCFLDIRSPGLGDTAMYLCATSRGEPIYNEQFFGPGTRLTVL.

In its sample, this clonotype was seen many times. The chain combines TRBV19 with TRBJ2-7; 9 nucleotides agree with TRBD1. Trimming at V came to 6 bases and at J to 3 bases, leaving 9 bases not matched to a gene. The CDR3 extends over 15 amino acids. Germline-derived CDR1 and CDR2 are LNHDA and SQIVND (reference sequence). CDR3 amino acids: CASRKSGQGNYEQYF. CDR3 nucleotides: TGTGCCAGTAGAAAAAGCGGACAGGGGAACTACGAGCAGTACTTC.

CDR3 bases: TGCAGTGCTATAGGACAGCCCTATAGCAATCAGCCCCAGCATTTT. Its translation is CSAIGQPYSNQPQHF. The rearrangement links TRBV20-1 to TRBJ1-5; a weak D match, TRBD1 (6 bases). Germline-derived CDR1 and CDR2 are DFQATT and SNEGSKA (reference sequence). This CDR3 is 15 amino acids long. V was pared by 4 bases and J by 0 bases, with 13 bases between.

The CDR3 loop reads CASSEGRISNQPQHF. CDR3 DNA sequence: TGTGCCAGCAGTGAGGGACGGATTAGCAATCAGCCCCAGCATTTT. The chain employs TRBV27 and TRBJ1-5, with a weak D call TRBD1 (5 bases). The CDR3 totals 15 residues. Germline V lookup: CDR1 MNHEY, CDR2 SMNVEV (reference sequence). V shed 5 bases and J shed 0 bases, with 11 bases lying between them.

This clonotype was observed many times. The V gene is TRBV5-6, the J gene TRBJ2-1, with TRBD1 matching over 8 bases. Germline lookup yields CDR1 SGHDT and CDR2 YYEEEE. The junction had 5 bases not matched to a gene; V was cut back by 2 bases and J by 4 bases. The CDR3 runs to 15 residues. CDR3 in amino acids: CASSFIGTGYNEQFF. The CDR3 bases are TGTGCCAGCAGCTTCATCGGGACAGGATACAATGAGCAGTTCTTC.

There are a few counts of this clonotype. The chain has TRBV3-1 and TRBJ1-1; D not certain. V lost 0 bases, J lost 4 bases, and 9 bases lay in between. The CDR3 runs to 14 residues. Germline V lookup: CDR1 LGHDT, CDR2 YNNKEL (reference sequence). CDR3 in amino acids: CASSQDWAATEAFF. In DNA form, the CDR3 reads TGTGCCAGCAGCCAAGATTGGGCAGCCACTGAAGCTTTCTTT. Using reference TRBV3-1 and TRBJ1-1 for the parts outside the CDR3, the full variable domain is DTAVSQTPKYLVTQMGNDKSIKCEQNLGHDTMYWYKQDSKKFLKIMFSYNNKELIINETVPNRFSPKSPDKAHLNLHINSLELGDSAVYFCASSQDWAATEAFFGQGTRLTVV.

This rearrangement joins TRBV20-1 to TRBJ2-7; a possible D gene is TRBD1 (7 bases). CDR3 length: 13 residues. Germline assignment: CDR1 DFQATT and CDR2 SNEGSKA (reference sequence). V was shortened by 7 bases and J by 4 bases, with 17 bases between the two germline ends. CDR3 nucleotides: TGCAGTGTTAAGGCAGGGGGGCCGTACGAGCAGTACTTC. Translated: CSVKAGGPYEQYF.

About this clonotype: This may be a read error, as it is one base from a much larger clone. The J gene is TRBJ2-1, the V gene TRBV7-9, with D perhaps TRBD2 (5 bases). Germline CDR1 SEHNR, CDR2 FQNEAQ (reference sequence). This CDR3 comprises 14 residues. The V end lost 5 bases, the J end lost 13 bases, and 21 bases lay between the germline ends. The CDR3 DNA is TGTGCCAGCAGCCTAGTCGACTTTGGGGAGACCCAGTTCTTC. Translated, it gives CASSLVDFGETQFF.

In this sample, this clonotype turned up a few times. A much larger clone differs from this one at a single base, so this may be a read error. This chain connects TRBV9 to TRBJ2-1; 9 bases agree with TRBD1. The J call could be wrong; TRBJ2-7 is a better fit for the DNA end. The CDR3 contains 15 residues. Germline CDR1 and CDR2: SGDLS and YYNGEE. The DNA of the CDR3 is TGTGCCAGCAGCCCCGGACAGGGGATATACAATGAGCAGTACTTC. It specifies CASSPGQGIYNEQYF.

This clonotype occurred many times. The chain links TRBV7-9 to TRBJ2-3; 7 bases are a match to TRBD1. The CDR3 is 15 amino acids. Germline assignment: CDR1 SEHNR and CDR2 FQNEAQ (reference sequence). V gave up 6 bases and J gave up 6 bases; unmatched junction bases: 12. The CDR3 nucleotides read TGTGCCAGCAGTCTTGACAGGGTCACAGCGGATACGCAGTATTTT. This translates into CASSLDRVTADTQYF.

This clonotype was seen only a few times. This may stem from a read error, because a much larger clone lies one nucleotide away. The chain combines TRBV12-3 or TRBV12-4 with TRBJ2-3; TRBD2 agrees at 7 bases. The CDR3 consists of 15 residues. The CDR3 region has the DNA TGTGCCAGCAGTTTGGGGGGGGGTAGCACAGATGCGCAGTATTTT. Translating gives CASSLGGGSTDAQYF.

This clonotype was seen repeatedly, ten times or more. The rearrangement links TRBV7-9 to TRBJ2-5; 9 nucleotides agree with TRBD2. CDR1 is SEHNR, CDR2 FQNEAQ, per germline (reference sequence). Trimming cost V 6 bases and J 1 base; bases outside gene matches: 6. This CDR3 contains 15 residues. The CDR3 nucleotides read TGTGCCAGCAGTCAGCGGGGGGTATCCCAAGAGACCCAGTACTTC. It yields the protein CASSQRGVSQETQYF. The entire variable domain, with the rest obtained from reference TRBV7-9 and TRBJ2-5, is as follows: DTGVSQNPRHKITKRGQNVTFRCDPISEHNRLYWYRQTLGQGPEFLTYFQNEAQLEKSRLLSDRFSAERPKGSFSTLEIQRTEQGDSAMYLCASSQRGVSQETQYFGPGTRLLVL.

This clonotype appeared many times. A junction boundary mismatches the germline segment, possibly from a read error. The J gene is TRBJ2-3, the V gene TRBV7-2; D might be TRBD1 or TRBD2, each matching 5 bases. Germline V gene sequence: CDR1 SGHTA, CDR2 FQGNSA. This CDR3 is 15 amino acids long. CDR3: CASRLDRGAMDTQYF. The CDR3 bases are TGTGCCAGCAGATTAGATAGGGGAGCGATGGATACGCAGTATTTT.

Concerning this clonotype itself: One end of the junction does not line up with germline, which may come from a read error. The genes are TRBV2 and TRBJ1-2; D not certain. Germline CDR1 reads SNHLY; CDR2 reads FYNNEI. The CDR3 has 13 residues. Here the CDR3 reads CASSEGRNYGDTF. CDR3 nucleotides: TGTGCCAGCAGCGAGGGAAGGAACTATGGCGACACCTTC. The whole variable domain, remainder taken from reference TRBV2 and TRBJ1-2, is EPEVTQTPSHQVTQMGQEVILRCVPISNHLYFYWYRQILGQKVEFLVSFYNNEISEKSEIFDDQFSVERPDGSNFTLKIRSTKLEDSAMYFCASSEGRNYGDTFGSGTRLTVV.

The V gene is TRBV9, the J gene TRBJ2-7, with D unresolved. CDR3 length equals 14 residues. The V gene lost 7 bases and the J gene lost 0 bases, with 14 bases spanning the gap. CDR1 and CDR2 (germline): SGDLS, YYNGEE. CDR3 coding DNA: TGTGCCAGCGGCGCCGACGGGTTCTCCTACGAGCAGTACTTC. Translation gives CASGADGFSYEQYF.

V usage is TRBV7-9 and J usage is TRBJ1-2, with D tentatively TRBD1 (6 bases). Germline V CDR1 and CDR2: SEHNR, FQNEAQ (reference sequence). The CDR3 extends over 13 amino acids. The V and J ends lost 5 bases and 8 bases respectively, with 15 bases between them. In nucleotides, the CDR3 is TGTGCCAGCAGCCCCCCTTCGACAGGCGGCTACACCTTC. Encoded protein: CASSPPSTGGYTF. Full variable domain (rest looked up from reference TRBV7-9 and TRBJ1-2): DTGVSQNPRHKITKRGQNVTFRCDPISEHNRLYWYRQTLGQGPEFLTYFQNEAQLEKSRLLSDRFSAERPKGSFSTLEIQRTEQGDSAMYLCASSPPSTGGYTFGSGTRLTVV.

This clonotype was seen at least ten times. V and J are TRBV6-5 and TRBJ2-5; D not resolved. In germline, CDR1 is MNHEY, CDR2 SVGAGI. V lost 5 bases to trimming and J lost 1 base, with 14 bases between them. The CDR3 totals 15 residues. CDR3 loop: CASSTTSTLQETQYF. CDR3 in DNA: TGTGCCAGCAGTACTACCTCGACTCTCCAAGAGACCCAGTACTTC.

The V gene is TRBV7-2, the J gene TRBJ2-1; 10 nucleotides match TRBD2. Unmatched junction bases numbered 9, after V lost 6 bases and J lost 7 bases. Germline loops: CDR1 SGHTA, CDR2 FQGNSA. The CDR3 runs 15 residues. This chain's CDR3 is CASRQAGGPRNEQFF. The CDR3 nucleotides read TGTGCCAGCAGGCAAGCGGGGGGGCCGCGGAATGAGCAGTTCTTC.

Of note for this clonotype: A much larger clonotype is one base distant, so this may be a read error. This sequence joins TRBV5-6 and TRBJ2-3; TRBD1 matches at 7 bases. Germline lookup yields CDR1 SGHDT and CDR2 YYEEEE. V trimming: 4 bases; J trimming: 1 base; junction bases outside the gene matches: 12. This CDR3 has 17 amino acids. The CDR3: CASSVIRGSVGTDTQYF. The CDR3, as DNA: TGTGCCAGCAGCGTAATCAGGGGGTCGGTCGGCACAGATACGCAGTATTTT.

This clonotype occurred a few times. One end of the junction fails to match germline, which may point to a read error. CDR3 sequence: CASSYGIGPTGERFF. CDR3 bases: TGTGCCAGCAGTTACGGCATAGGGCCCACCGGGGAGCGGTTTTTT. The J gene is TRBJ2-2, the V gene TRBV6-6, with a possible D match to TRBD2 (5 bases). Germline lookup yields CDR1 MNHNY and CDR2 SVGAGI (reference sequence). The CDR3 has 15 residues.

This clonotype showed up just a few times. The chain uses TRBV7-9 and TRBJ1-4; D is perhaps TRBD1 (6 bases). The CDR3 runs to 15 residues. Germline lookup yields CDR1 SEHNR and CDR2 FQNEAQ (reference sequence). V gave up 0 bases and J gave up 6 bases, with 11 bases separating them. CDR3 protein: CASSLAQGNYEKLFF. DNA of the CDR3: TGTGCCAGCAGCTTAGCTCAGGGGAATTATGAAAAACTGTTTTTT. Full variable domain (missing parts from reference TRBV7-9 and TRBJ1-4): DTGVSQNPRHKITKRGQNVTFRCDPISEHNRLYWYRQTLGQGPEFLTYFQNEAQLEKSRLLSDRFSAERPKGSFSTLEIQRTEQGDSAMYLCASSLAQGNYEKLFFGSGTQLSVL.

The sample holds a few counts of this clonotype. V gene TRBV4-2 combines with J gene TRBJ2-2; 9 positions agree with TRBD1. V trimming: 0 bases; J trimming: 6 bases; junction bases outside the gene matches: 8. The CDR3 has 17 amino acids. The V gene's germline CDR1 is LGHNA and CDR2 YNFKEQ. CDR3 in DNA: TGTGCCAGCAGCCAAGAGTGGGACAGGGTATCTCCCGGGGAGCTGTTTTTT. Translation: CASSQEWDRVSPGELFF.

This chain links TRBV29-1 with TRBJ1-2; D uncertain. The CDR3 runs to 14 residues. Germline assignment: CDR1 SQVTM and CDR2 ANQGSEA. V lost 2 bases, J lost 6 bases, and 16 bases lay in between. CDR3 sequence reads: CSVERVAAGHGYTF. CDR3 sequence (DNA): TGCAGCGTTGAAAGGGTGGCGGCTGGACATGGCTACACCTTC. Filled out from reference TRBV29-1 and TRBJ1-2, the complete variable domain reads SAVISQKPSRDICQRGTSLTIQCQVDSQVTMMFWYRQQPGQSLTLIATANQGSEATYESGFVIDKFPISRPNLTFSTLTVSNMSPEDSSIYLCSVERVAAGHGYTFGSGTRLTVV.

At least ten counts were recorded for this clonotype. The chain links TRBV5-1 to TRBJ2-1; the match to TRBD2 covers 8 bases. Germline V gene data show CDR1 as SGHRS and CDR2 as YFSETQ. This CDR3 comprises 20 residues. J was trimmed by 4 bases and V by 4 bases; bases with no gene match: 22. The CDR3 coding sequence is TGCGCCAGCAGCCAACATATAGGTCGGGGGGGATCCAAACCTTACAATGAGCAGTTCTTC. This translates into CASSQHIGRGGSKPYNEQFF. The variable domain in full, completed from reference TRBV5-1 and TRBJ2-1, reads KAGVTQTPRYLIKTRGQQVTLSCSPISGHRSVSWYQQTPGQGLQFLFEYFSETQRNKGNFPGRFSGRQFSNSRSEMNVSTLELGDSALYLCASSQHIGRGGSKPYNEQFFGPGTRLTVL.

The V gene is TRBV28, the J gene TRBJ2-1, with D possibly matching TRBD2 (6 bases). The CDR3 runs 15 residues. Trimming took off 5 bases at V and 8 bases at J, with 19 bases between the two ends. Germline assignment: CDR1 MDHEN and CDR2 SYDVKM. In nucleotides, the CDR3 is TGTGCCAGCAGTCCACTAGCCATACTCAGCGATGAGCAGTTCTTC. It yields the protein CASSPLAILSDEQFF.

This clonotype was seen only once. A clone one base away is much larger, so this may be a read error. Written as DNA, the CDR3 is TGTGCCAGCAGGGACCCCGGGGCCTATTCGCAAGGGACCCAGTACTTC. Its protein product is CASRDPGAYSQGTQYF. This chain joins TRBV2 and TRBJ2-7, with D possibly being TRBD1 or TRBD2 (5 bases each). The J call may be mistaken, given a closer DNA end match to TRBJ2-5. The CDR3 loop spans 16 amino acids. CDR1 is SNHLY, CDR2 FYNNEI, per germline.